This passage covers 32 T cell receptor beta chains from one sample sequenced in a study of CD8+ T cells in alopecia areata. RNA extraction was followed by reverse transcription into cDNA, which acted as the sequencing template. The method was immunoSEQ multiplex PCR; TCRdb's version includes in-frame clones alone and lacks a portion of them. The repertoire has about 99,000 clones, roughly 53% of them found once; the top ten carry roughly 9%. The source material was CD4+ T cells sorted from blood. The receptors were sampled from a human donor in good health.

This clone was seen only a few times. The V and J genes are TRBV7-2 and TRBJ1-2; tentatively, D is TRBD1 (6 bases). The V end was cut by 5 bases, the J end by 7 bases, with 17 bases between. This CDR3 spans 14 amino acids. Germline V gene data show CDR1 as SGHTA and CDR2 as FQGNSA. The CDR3 coding sequence is TGTGCCAGCAGCCCCCCGACAGGAAGGGGTGGCTACACCTTC. Translated: CASSPPTGRGGYTF.

This clone was counted a few times. V and J are TRBV6-6 and TRBJ2-7; TRBD1 matches at 8 bases. This CDR3 contains 13 residues. V lost 5 bases to trimming and J lost 7 bases; unmatched junction nucleotides: 7. CDR1 is MNHNY, CDR2 SVGAGI, per germline (reference sequence). CDR3 loop: CASSPRTGNEQYF. The CDR3 DNA follows: TGTGCCAGCAGTCCAAGGACAGGGAATGAGCAGTACTTC.

This clone was observed once. The rearrangement links TRBV7-9 to TRBJ2-5; D not certain. CDR1 SEHNR and CDR2 FQNEAQ come from the germline V gene (reference sequence). V was shortened by 2 bases and J by 5 bases, with 9 bases between the two germline ends. The CDR3 totals 13 residues. CDR3 in amino acids: CASSLNTLETQYF. CDR3 nucleotide sequence: TGTGCCAGCAGCTTAAACACCTTGGAGACCCAGTACTTC.

The V and J genes are TRBV30 and TRBJ2-3; a weak D match, TRBD1 (6 bases). CDR3 length: 14 residues. V gave up 0 bases and J gave up 1 base, with 8 bases separating them. The germline V gene encodes CDR1 GTSNPN and CDR2 SVGIG (reference sequence). CDR3 in amino acids: CAWSVEGGTDTQYF. The CDR3 DNA sequence: TGTGCCTGGAGTGTAGAGGGGGGCACAGATACGCAGTATTTT.

The V and J genes are TRBV2 and TRBJ2-7; unclear D gene. Germline values: CDR1 SNHLY, CDR2 FYNNEI. V shed 4 bases and J shed 8 bases, with 21 bases lying between them. The CDR3 sequence is 15 residues long. Written as DNA, the CDR3 is TGTGCCAGCAGTGGGCCCCCGGGCCCCCCAGCTAAGCAGTACTTC. Its translation is CASSGPPGPPAKQYF.

The table lists this clone with a few counts. This chain connects TRBV29-1 to TRBJ1-1, with D hard to call. The ends were cut back, 5 bases at V and 6 bases at J, with 16 bases in the middle. In germline, CDR1 is SQVTM, CDR2 ANQGSEA. CDR3 size: 13 residues. The CDR3 protein is CSVLSPLVAEAFF. DNA of the CDR3: TGCAGCGTTCTATCCCCACTTGTGGCTGAAGCTTTCTTT.

This clone was detected a few times. The chain recombines TRBV7-9 with TRBJ1-1; D ambiguous. Trimming stripped 7 bases from V and 3 bases from J, with 21 bases between. Germline CDR1 reads SEHNR; CDR2 reads FQNEAQ (reference sequence). The CDR3 loop spans 16 amino acids. The DNA for the CDR3 is TGTGCCAGCACCCAATCCGGGGTGACTTACGACACTGAAGCTTTCTTT. Protein product: CASTQSGVTYDTEAFF.

V usage is TRBV6-6 and J usage is TRBJ2-7; 8 bases map to TRBD1. The CDR3 covers 14 residues. With V trimmed by 6 bases and J by 2 bases, 6 bases remained unmatched. Germline loops: CDR1 MNHNY, CDR2 SVGAGI (reference sequence). The CDR3 is CASRLTGGTYEQYF. CDR3 nucleotide sequence: TGTGCCAGCAGACTTACAGGGGGTACCTACGAGCAGTACTTC.

V is TRBV5-6 and J is TRBJ1-5; a weak D match, TRBD1 (5 bases). This CDR3 is built from 12 residues. The V and J ends lost 0 bases and 9 bases respectively, with 7 bases between them. CDR1 and CDR2 from the germline V gene are SGHDT and YYEEEE. CDR3 residues: CASSLEGPPQHF. For the CDR3, the DNA is TGTGCCAGCAGCTTGGAGGGGCCGCCCCAGCATTTT.

This clone was found a few times. The chain uses TRBV5-4 and TRBJ2-5, with a weak D call TRBD2 (6 bases). Looked up from germline, CDR1 is SGHNT and CDR2 is YYREEE (reference sequence). The CDR3 consists of 14 residues. With 4 bases removed from V and 5 bases from J, the gap between germline ends came to 15 bases. DNA of the CDR3: TGTGCCAGCAGCGCGTCTGCGGGGTTGGAGACCCAGTACTTC. The encoded protein is CASSASAGLETQYF. Together with reference TRBV5-4 and TRBJ2-5, the CDR3 gives the full variable domain: ETGVTQSPTHLIKTRGQQVTLRCSSQSGHNTVSWYQQALGQGPQFIFQYYREEENGRGNFPPRFSGLQFPNYSSELNVNALELDDSALYLCASSASAGLETQYFGPGTRLLVL.

The chain is built from TRBV28 and TRBJ2-7; D is perhaps TRBD1 (5 bases). Germline assignment: CDR1 MDHEN and CDR2 SYDVKM. The CDR3 is 16 amino acids. Trimming took 5 bases from V and 3 from J, leaving 20 bases between them. CDR3 nucleotide sequence: TGTGCCAGCAGTCCCCCACGGTACAGGTCTTTCTACGAGCAGTACTTC. Encoded protein: CASSPPRYRSFYEQYF.

This clone was seen only once. The CDR3 DNA reads TGTGCCAGCAGTTTAGTTCGGGGCACTGAAGCTTTCTTT. It is translated as CASSLVRGTEAFF. The chain has TRBV28 and TRBJ1-1; D unclear. Trimming shortened V by 2 bases and J by 4 bases, and 8 bases separated the two germline ends. Germline CDR1 MDHEN, CDR2 SYDVKM. The CDR3 spans 13 residues.

This clone has only a few counts. The chain combines TRBV2 with TRBJ1-5; no firm D call. Trimming stripped 5 bases from V and 3 bases from J, with 11 bases between. The CDR3 runs 14 residues. Germline V gene sequence: CDR1 SNHLY, CDR2 FYNNEI. CDR3 sequence: CASSQDMINQPQHF. DNA of the CDR3: TGTGCCAGCAGTCAAGACATGATCAATCAGCCCCAGCATTTT. Based on the CDR3 plus reference TRBV2 and TRBJ1-5, the full variable domain is EPEVTQTPSHQVTQMGQEVILRCVPISNHLYFYWYRQILGQKVEFLVSFYNNEISEKSEIFDDQFSVERPDGSNFTLKIRSTKLEDSAMYFCASSQDMINQPQHFGDGTRLSIL.

The chain is built from TRBV6-5 and TRBJ2-5, with TRBD1 identical over 7 bases. The CDR3 has 15 amino acids. V shed 6 bases and J 4 bases; nucleotides not matched to a gene: 11. Germline V lookup: CDR1 MNHEY, CDR2 SVGAGI. CDR3 coding DNA: TGTGCCAGCAGCCCCGGGACAGAGAGGCGAGAGACCCAGTACTTC. Translated, it gives CASSPGTERRETQYF.

The chain combines TRBV30 with TRBJ2-2, with a possible D match to TRBD1 (6 bases). V dropped 2 bases and J dropped 1 base, with 8 bases sitting between them. The CDR3 has 14 amino acids. Germline assignment: CDR1 GTSNPN and CDR2 SVGIG (reference sequence). The DNA of the CDR3 is TGTGCCTGGAGTCAGGACAGGAACACCGGGGAGCTGTTTTTT. Translation gives CAWSQDRNTGELFF.

This clone came up a few times. The CDR3 bases are TGTGCCAGCAGCCAAGATCCCAGCTATGGCTACACCTTC. This gives the protein CASSQDPSYGYTF. The V call is TRBV14, the J call TRBJ1-2; D unresolved. The V gene lost 0 bases and the J gene lost 4 bases, with 6 bases spanning the gap. Germline CDR1 reads SGHDN; CDR2 reads FVKESK. The length of the CDR3 is 13 residues. Full variable domain (rest looked up from reference TRBV14 and TRBJ1-2): EAGVTQFPSHSVIEKGQTVTLRCDPISGHDNLYWYRRVMGKEIKFLLHFVKESKQDESGMPNNRFLAERTGGTYSTLKVQPAELEDSGVYFCASSQDPSYGYTFGSGTRLTVV.

This clone turned up a few times. The chain joins TRBV28 to TRBJ2-6; D unclear. V was clipped by 4 bases and J by 4 bases, with 5 bases between them. Germline loops: CDR1 MDHEN, CDR2 SYDVKM. The CDR3 consists of 13 residues. In nucleotides, the CDR3 is TGTGCCAGCAGTTCCGGGGGGGCCAACGTCCTGACTTTC. Encoded protein: CASSSGGANVLTF.

The chain carries TRBV2 and TRBJ1-5; tentatively, D is TRBD1 (5 bases). The germline V and J ends were trimmed by 1 base and 4 bases, with 14 bases remaining between them. CDR1 is SNHLY and CDR2 is FYNNEI in the germline V gene. CDR3 length: 16 residues. The CDR3 reads CASSEVGRGQNQPQHF. The CDR3 nucleotides read TGTGCCAGCAGTGAAGTGGGACGAGGCCAGAATCAGCCCCAGCATTTT.

This clone was detected only a few times. The chain carries TRBV5-4 and TRBJ2-3; 10 nucleotides agree with TRBD2. The CDR3 runs to 15 residues. Unmatched junction bases numbered 4, after V lost 0 bases and J lost 6 bases. CDR1 and CDR2 from the germline V gene are SGHNT and YYREEE (reference sequence). The chain's CDR3 is CASSLVLAGSDTQYF. For the CDR3, the DNA is TGTGCCAGCAGCTTGGTACTAGCGGGGTCGGATACGCAGTATTTT. Based on the CDR3 plus reference TRBV5-4 and TRBJ2-3, the full variable domain is ETGVTQSPTHLIKTRGQQVTLRCSSQSGHNTVSWYQQALGQGPQFIFQYYREEENGRGNFPPRFSGLQFPNYSSELNVNALELDDSALYLCASSLVLAGSDTQYFGPGTRLTVL.

This chain joins TRBV29-1 and TRBJ2-7; D call uncertain. Trimming stripped 7 bases from V and 0 bases from J, with 16 bases between. The CDR3 length is 14 residues. Germline V gene sequence: CDR1 SQVTM, CDR2 ANQGSEA. The CDR3 DNA reads TGCAGCGCGAAGGAAGGGTCCGGCTCCTACGAGCAGTACTTC. Amino acid sequence: CSAKEGSGSYEQYF.

This clone was picked up a small number of times. V usage is TRBV18 and J usage is TRBJ2-1, with 7 bases fitting TRBD1. The V and J ends lost 5 bases and 4 bases, in that order; junction bases with no gene match: 2. Germline CDR1 and CDR2: KGHSH and LQKENI. The CDR3 extends over 13 amino acids. The CDR3 region has the DNA TGTGCCAGCTCATCGACAGGGTACAATGAGCAGTTCTTC. Residues: CASSSTGYNEQFF.

This clone was recorded once. V gene TRBV27 combines with J gene TRBJ2-5; no definite D call. V lost 5 bases and J lost 1, with 8 bases in between. The CDR3 totals 13 residues. CDR1 MNHEY and CDR2 SMNVEV come from the germline V gene (reference sequence). The CDR3 protein is CASSDTTQETQYF. The CDR3 bases are TGTGCCAGCAGTGACACAACCCAAGAGACCCAGTACTTC.

A few counts support this clone. The chain is built from TRBV10-3 and TRBJ1-1; a possible D gene is TRBD1 (6 bases). Trimming cost V 3 bases and J 1 base, with 9 bases left between them. Germline V lookup: CDR1 ENHRY, CDR2 SYGVKD. This CDR3 contains 14 residues. The CDR3 sequence: CAISDWGANTEAFF. For the CDR3, the DNA is TGTGCCATCAGTGACTGGGGGGCGAACACTGAAGCTTTCTTT.

The chain employs TRBV5-4 and TRBJ2-4, with D unclear. CDR3 size: 15 residues. The germline gives CDR1 SGHNT, CDR2 YYREEE (reference sequence). V was trimmed by 0 bases and J by 6 bases, leaving 13 bases between them. CDR3 DNA sequence: TGTGCCAGCAGCTTGGATCCGGGCTCCAGAAACATTCAGTACTTC. Protein product: CASSLDPGSRNIQYF.

In this sample, this clone turned up a few times. This chain uses TRBV5-4 with TRBJ2-3, with D unresolved. V shed 1 base and J shed 1 base, with 4 bases lying between them. Germline values: CDR1 SGHNT, CDR2 YYREEE (reference sequence). The CDR3 extends over 13 amino acids. The CDR3 protein is CASSLFGTDTQYF. CDR3 coding DNA: TGTGCCAGCAGCTTGTTCGGCACAGATACGCAGTATTTT.

The rearrangement links TRBV29-1 to TRBJ2-7; TRBD2 aligns across 8 bases. The CDR3 consists of 12 residues. The V gene's germline CDR1 is SQVTM and CDR2 ANQGSEA. The V gene end was trimmed by 7 bases and the J gene end by 5 bases; junction bases not matched to a gene: 7. CDR3: CSAGGARNEQYF. CDR3 DNA: TGCAGCGCGGGGGGGGCAAGGAACGAGCAGTACTTC.

This clone was found a few times. The chain combines TRBV25-1 with TRBJ1-6, with 9 bases lining up with TRBD1. Losses at the gene ends were 6 bases for V and 9 bases for J; bases not matched to a gene: 9. The germline V gene encodes CDR1 MGHDK and CDR2 SYGVNS. There are 15 residues in the CDR3. The CDR3 protein is CASSDRGTPGSPLHF. CDR3 coding DNA: TGTGCCAGCAGCGACAGGGGGACCCCTGGTTCACCCCTCCACTTT.

This chain joins TRBV18 and TRBJ2-5; 7 bases match TRBD2. The V gene's germline CDR1 is KGHSH and CDR2 LQKENI. This CDR3 comprises 15 residues. Trimming at V came to 0 bases and at J to 2 bases, leaving 3 bases not matched to a gene. The CDR3 region has the DNA TGTGCCAGCTCACCACCGTGGGGGGGTCAAGAGACCCAGTACTTC. Its translation is CASSPPWGGQETQYF.

This clone has only a few counts. The gene calls are TRBV10-3 and TRBJ1-2; D call uncertain. V lost 4 bases and J 0 bases, leaving 12 bases between the germline ends. CDR1 is ENHRY and CDR2 is SYGVKD in the germline V gene. There are 15 residues in the CDR3. The CDR3: CAISGTHKTNYGYTF. The CDR3 DNA is TGTGCCATCAGTGGAACTCATAAAACTAACTATGGCTACACCTTC.

The chain combines TRBV29-1 with TRBJ1-2; a possible D gene is TRBD1 (6 bases). The CDR3 sequence is 11 residues long. Germline CDR1 and CDR2: SQVTM and ANQGSEA. V was cut by 7 bases and J by 6 bases, with 12 bases left in between. CDR3 sequence: CSGPGADGYTF. For the CDR3, the DNA is TGCAGCGGCCCGGGGGCGGATGGCTACACCTTC.

The chain is built from TRBV2 and TRBJ2-5; D is perhaps TRBD2 (5 bases). V gave up 3 bases and J gave up 4 bases, with 18 bases separating them. The germline V gene has CDR1 SNHLY and CDR2 FYNNEI. The length of the CDR3 is 16 residues. The CDR3 is CASSEMPWRSGETQYF. CDR3 in DNA: TGTGCCAGCAGTGAGATGCCCTGGCGGAGCGGAGAGACCCAGTACTTC.

This clone was counted a single time. The V call is TRBV30, the J call TRBJ2-5; D is uncertain. The ends were cut back, 5 bases at V and 6 bases at J, with 10 bases in the middle. The CDR3 is made up of 11 amino acids. Germline CDR1 GTSNPN, CDR2 SVGIG (reference sequence). CDR3 in DNA: TGTGCCTGGGATATTCTCCAGACCCAGTACTTC. Protein product: CAWDILQTQYF.